Listed here is a single TCR beta chain. Its antigen target is currently unknown. It has no much larger one-base neighbor in the sample; base qualities were not kept. Donors were healthy HIV-negative adults with no recently reported acute infections or vaccinations. Only Caucasian adults living in Nashville, Tennessee, USA were represented among the donors. CD4+ T cells were enriched through magnetic negative selection, after which naive cells were positively selected on CD45RA and the remaining negative fraction served as the memory subset. Blood was obtained by leukapheresis, after which PBMCs were separated by Ficoll-Histopaque density gradient centrifugation and cryopreserved in liquid nitrogen vapor phase. Analytical flow cytometry was used to check the purity and quantity of each magnetically sorted T cell population. Each sorted fraction had its genomic DNA isolated and then quantified by UV absorbance on a Nanodrop 2000c.

The data are from a study of shared clonotypes between healthy human individuals (dated by TCRdb to between 2020 and 2021). Regarding the complete study: The cohort comprised a couple of women and a few men aged 18 to 49 years. For each donor, three plates each were used for CD4 naive and CD4 memory, two plates were used for CD8 naive, and one plate was used for CD8 memory. The study deeply sequenced blood TCR repertoires of five healthy adults to estimate repertoire size and the extent of clonotype sharing between individuals. Different laboratories and diverse techniques were used to prepare libraries and sequence TCR repertoires, to increase sequencing depth and limit assay-specific biases. Leukapheresis yielded between about 0.85 and 9.5 billion PBMCs per donor.

Including the terminal cysteine and phenylalanine, the CDR3 comprises 13 residues. Just CDR3 DNA is preserved here, 39 bases in frame from base 1. The germline V gene (reference sequence) sets CDR1 to LNHDA and CDR2 to SQIVND. Between the V and J ends, shortened by 6 bases and 2 bases respectively, the junction contains 8 bases. Using the deep immunoSEQ assay, multiplex PCR amplified TCR CDR3 regions from genomic DNA. Genomic DNA extracted from each cell subset was distributed evenly over all wells of several immunoSEQ 96-well plates, and each plate served as one replicate. Each replicate PCR for sorted subsets received around 200 ng genomic DNA, equal to around 32,000 T cell genomes. Purified libraries were quantified with a Qubit 3.0 fluorometer, sized on a Bioanalyzer 2100, and re-quantified with the KAPA Library Quantification kit. Every immunoSEQ 96-well plate was sequenced on a dedicated single-read 150-cycle Illumina NextSeq 550 flow cell. As for the authors' bioinformatics: The immunoSEQ output contained only junctional sequences without quality scores, so filtering could not match that applied to full-length reads. To assign V/J genes and CDR3, sequences were annotated using PyIR, a Python wrapper for IgBLAST v1.9, with IMGT germline references. Reads were removed for weak V/J assignments (E-value above 1e-6), missing CDR3, stop codons, out-of-frame junctions, or ambiguous translated residues. V3J clonotypes were defined by identical inferred V gene, J gene, and CDR3 amino acid sequence. The percentage overlap between two repertoires was calculated by dividing the number of shared unique clonotypes by the size of the smaller repertoire. Richness of each repertoire was evaluated using RTK rarefaction, the Chao1 estimator, and Recon v2.1 estimates of unobserved clonotypes. For all TCRbeta clonotypes obtained by the gDNA method from a handful of donors, generation probabilities were computed with OLGA. Drawn from immuneACCESS, this table holds only the in-frame rearrangements with V and J called that TCRdb kept. Clones are partly lost; checked studies trace under half to an unresolved V gene and leave the rest unexplained. The V and J calls and the clone size are those of that table, but D and trimming were determined from the DNA. The sample profile shows about 2 million clones; approximately 95% of them were found once. The top ten hold more than 0.1% of the sample.

Broader findings and caveats from the paper: When a handful of donors were compared, the shared fraction of clonotypes was about 5% for naive CD4, 3.5% to 4% for naive CD8, 2.3% for memory CD4, and 0.4% for memory CD8. Estimated clonotype richness was generally larger for naive than for memory subsets. Compared with non-shared clonotypes, the clonotypes found in all four sorted-subset donors had higher generation probabilities. Incomplete sequencing was indicated by rarefaction of sorted-subset datasets, despite the large sequencing depth. Based on pairwise subsampling, the degree of clonotype sharing among donors was expected to be affected by sequencing depth. Sampling was restricted to blood, and TCR repertoires in tissues likely differ from the TCR repertoires found in blood. Because the study included only a small number of donors, the genetic and exposure-history diversity represented was limited.

Rearrangement joined TRBV19 to TRBJ1-3, and TRBD1 may be the D gene, going by 5 matching bases. The sequenced sample was naive CD4+ T cells sorted from blood. What the cell subset or site label conveys for this sample: CD45RA+ positively selected. This clonotype was sampled from a man aged 18 to 30 in good health. The sequence in DNA is TGTGCCAGTAGCTGGGGGACTGGAAACACCATATATTTT. Its protein is CASSWGTGNTIYF.